This T cell receptor beta chain was obtained from a study of response to subunit inactivated influenza vaccine. One entry per CDR3 protein results from TCRdb running MiXCR on the RT-PCR reads. Found here are around 760,000 distinct CDR3 sequences, more than 11% of them singletons; the top ten hold less than 9%. Study-wide points: The authors put forward the suggestion that each seasonal influenza vaccination may bring in only a limited number of new T cells.

On this clonotype itself: Its target is unknown.

The sequence was collected from a man aged 50 to 59 who received an inactivated influenza vaccine. The sample was PBMCs from blood, taken less than 15 days before vaccination.

CDR3 sequence: CASSLDPGRTGELFF. The DNA for the CDR3 is TGTGCCAGCAGCTTAGATCCAGGGCGCACCGGGGAGCTGTTTTTT. The chain is built from TRBV7-9 and TRBJ2-2; a weak D match, TRBD1 (5 bases). The CDR3 is made up of 15 amino acids. V was pared by 1 base and J by 4 bases, with 10 bases between. The V gene's germline CDR1 is SEHNR and CDR2 FQNEAQ (reference sequence).